This is a list of T cell receptor beta chains from one sample in a study of shared clonotypes between healthy human individuals. Assay used: immunoSEQ multiplex PCR; TCRdb lists only in-frame clones, some missing. The data hold 2 million to 2.5 million clones, with 85% to 95% observed a single time. The sample consisted of naive CD8+ T cells from PBMCs. All receptors derive from a man younger than 35 in good health. Some clones in this sample may be carry-over from other donors' samples. Both conserved end residues are part of each CDR3. The order of the fields is clone size, D gene, V gene, J gene, CDR3 DNA, CDR3 protein. A D gene is named only where the DNA matches it firmly. A row's size may be missing; if present it is once, few, many or a size class.

clone_size: -
d_call: -
v_call: TRBV2
j_call: TRBJ2-7
cdr3_nt: TGTGCCAGCAGTGATGGACCCTCCTACTACGAGCAGTACTTC
cdr3_aa: CASSDGPSYYEQYF

clone_size: -
d_call: -
v_call: TRBV27
j_call: TRBJ2-6
cdr3_nt: TGTGCCAGCAGTTTATCGACCCCCCCTACCTCTGGGGCCAACGTCCTGACTTTC
cdr3_aa: CASSLSTPPTSGANVLTF

clone_size: -
d_call: TRBD2
v_call: TRBV4-3
j_call: TRBJ2-1
cdr3_nt: TGCGCCAGCAGCCCGGGACTAGCGATGAATGAGCAGTTCTTC
cdr3_aa: CASSPGLAMNEQFF

clone_size: -
d_call: -
v_call: TRBV5-1
j_call: TRBJ2-7
cdr3_nt: TGCGCCAGCAGCCCGGAGGGACACCTCTCCTACGAGCAGTACTTC
cdr3_aa: CASSPEGHLSYEQYF

clone_size: -
d_call: -
v_call: TRBV19
j_call: TRBJ1-2
cdr3_nt: TGTGCCAGTACAGCAGGTCGTATCTATGGCTACACCTTC
cdr3_aa: CASTAGRIYGYTF

clone_size: -
d_call: -
v_call: TRBV28
j_call: TRBJ2-7
cdr3_nt: TGTGCCAGCTCGGGACTCCTTCTCCCGGGGGCTTACGAGCAGTACTTC
cdr3_aa: CASSGLLLPGAYEQYF

clone_size: -
d_call: TRBD1
v_call: TRBV5-6
j_call: TRBJ1-4
cdr3_nt: TGTGCCAGCAGCCCGACAGGGGGTGGTGAAAAACTGTTTTTT
cdr3_aa: CASSPTGGGEKLFF

clone_size: few
d_call: -
v_call: TRBV7-9
j_call: TRBJ1-1
cdr3_nt: TGTGCCAGCAGCAATCCGGGGGGCACTGAAGCTTTCTTT
cdr3_aa: CASSNPGGTEAFF

clone_size: -
d_call: -
v_call: TRBV19
j_call: TRBJ2-2
cdr3_nt: TGTGCCAGTAGTATTTTGAGTTCCCCCGGGGAGCTGTTTTTT
cdr3_aa: CASSILSSPGELFF

clone_size: once
d_call: -
v_call: TRBV7-6
j_call: TRBJ1-1
cdr3_nt: TGTGCCAGCAGCTCCCGCCAACAGCATGAAGCTTTCTTT
cdr3_aa: CASSSRQQHEAFF

clone_size: once
d_call: TRBD1
v_call: TRBV5-6
j_call: TRBJ1-2
cdr3_nt: TGTGCCAGCAGTTTTCCGGACAGGGGTGGCTACACCTTC
cdr3_aa: CASSFPDRGGYTF

clone_size: -
d_call: TRBD1
v_call: TRBV19
j_call: TRBJ1-4
cdr3_nt: TGTGCCAGTAGTATGACAGGGGATGAAAAACTGTTTTTT
cdr3_aa: CASSMTGDEKLFF

clone_size: -
d_call: -
v_call: TRBV11-2
j_call: TRBJ2-7
cdr3_nt: TGTGCCAGCAGCCCAAGTGGGGGGTACGAGCAGTACTTC
cdr3_aa: CASSPSGGYEQYF

clone_size: -
d_call: -
v_call: TRBV7-6
j_call: TRBJ1-1
cdr3_nt: TGTGCCAGCAGCTTAAGCCAGGGGACGTGGACTGAAGCTTTCTTT
cdr3_aa: CASSLSQGTWTEAFF

clone_size: once
d_call: -
v_call: TRBV4-1
j_call: TRBJ2-6
cdr3_nt: TGCGCCAGCAGCAAGATCTCTGGGGCCAACGTCCTGACTTTC
cdr3_aa: CASSKISGANVLTF

clone_size: -
d_call: TRBD2
v_call: TRBV27
j_call: TRBJ2-5
cdr3_nt: TGTGCCAGCAGTTTAACTTCGGGACTAGCGGGAGGGCCGGGCGTAGAGACCCAGTACTTC
cdr3_aa: CASSLTSGLAGGPGVETQYF

clone_size: -
d_call: TRBD1
v_call: TRBV13
j_call: TRBJ1-2
cdr3_nt: TGTGCCAGCAGCTTAGTCAGATTGGACAGGGAGGCGGATGGCTACACCTTC
cdr3_aa: CASSLVRLDREADGYTF

clone_size: -
d_call: TRBD1
v_call: TRBV19
j_call: TRBJ2-7
cdr3_nt: TGTGCCAGTAGCTCGACAGGGTACTACGAGCAGTACTTC
cdr3_aa: CASSSTGYYEQYF

clone_size: -
d_call: -
v_call: TRBV5-5
j_call: TRBJ2-7
cdr3_nt: TGTGCCAGCAGGGCCCTTTTGGCGGGGGCGTACGAGCAGTACTTC
cdr3_aa: CASRALLAGAYEQYF

clone_size: -
d_call: -
v_call: TRBV7-2
j_call: TRBJ1-5
cdr3_nt: TGTGCCAGCAGCTTAGGCTGGGGGAATCAGCCCCAGCATTTT
cdr3_aa: CASSLGWGNQPQHF

clone_size: -
d_call: -
v_call: TRBV2
j_call: TRBJ1-2
cdr3_nt: TGTGCCAGCACCGGCGGGCCCTATGGCTACACCTTC
cdr3_aa: CASTGGPYGYTF

clone_size: -
d_call: TRBD2
v_call: TRBV7-9
j_call: TRBJ2-1
cdr3_nt: TGTGCCAGCAGCTTTTCACGGGAGGGCCCTTACAATGAGCAGTTCTTC
cdr3_aa: CASSFSREGPYNEQFF

clone_size: -
d_call: -
v_call: TRBV5-1
j_call: TRBJ2-7
cdr3_nt: TGCGCCAGCACCCAAGTTTCCCCCGGGTCCTACGAGCAGTACTTC
cdr3_aa: CASTQVSPGSYEQYF

clone_size: -
d_call: TRBD2
v_call: TRBV14
j_call: TRBJ2-3
cdr3_nt: TGTGCCAGCAGCGGGGGACTAGCGGGGGCTAGCACAGATACGCAGTATTTT
cdr3_aa: CASSGGLAGASTDTQYF

clone_size: once
d_call: -
v_call: TRBV15
j_call: TRBJ1-2
cdr3_nt: TGTGCCACCAGCAGAGATGGGGGCCTCCCGGCCCGCTATGGCTACACCTTC
cdr3_aa: CATSRDGGLPARYGYTF

clone_size: few
d_call: -
v_call: TRBV29-1
j_call: TRBJ1-1
cdr3_nt: TGCAGCGTTGAAGGGGGAGGGAACACTGAAGCTTTCTTT
cdr3_aa: CSVEGGGNTEAFF

clone_size: -
d_call: TRBD1
v_call: TRBV11-2
j_call: TRBJ1-5
cdr3_nt: TGTGCCAGCAGCCCCACAGGGGATCGCAATCAGCCCCAGCATTTT
cdr3_aa: CASSPTGDRNQPQHF

clone_size: -
d_call: -
v_call: TRBV11-3
j_call: TRBJ2-7
cdr3_nt: TGTGCGTGGCGGGACATAACCTACGAGCAGTACTTC
cdr3_aa: CAWRDITYEQYF

clone_size: -
d_call: -
v_call: TRBV28
j_call: TRBJ2-7
cdr3_nt: TGTGCCAGCAGTTTAGGGCGGTTACGTGCTCACTACGAGCAGTACTTC
cdr3_aa: CASSLGRLRAHYEQYF

clone_size: -
d_call: -
v_call: TRBV2
j_call: TRBJ2-2
cdr3_nt: TGTGCCATTGGGGGCGGAAACACCGGGGAGCTGTTTTTT
cdr3_aa: CAIGGGNTGELFF

clone_size: -
d_call: -
v_call: TRBV5-6
j_call: TRBJ2-7
cdr3_nt: TGTGCCAGCAGCTCCACCGCAGGGGAAGGTCTTTACGAGCAGTACTTC
cdr3_aa: CASSSTAGEGLYEQYF

clone_size: -
d_call: TRBD2
v_call: TRBV11-3
j_call: TRBJ2-2
cdr3_nt: TGTGCCAGCAGCGAATTTGGCGGGAGGTTGACCGGGGAGCTGTTTTTT
cdr3_aa: CASSEFGGRLTGELFF

clone_size: -
d_call: -
v_call: TRBV30
j_call: TRBJ1-1
cdr3_nt: TGTGCCTGGATTAATTCCTTGAACACTGAAGCTTTCTTT
cdr3_aa: CAWINSLNTEAFF

clone_size: -
d_call: -
v_call: TRBV7-3
j_call: TRBJ1-2
cdr3_nt: TGTGCCAGCAGCCCCTCCCGGGCAGACCAAAATGGCTACACCTTC
cdr3_aa: CASSPSRADQNGYTF

clone_size: -
d_call: -
v_call: TRBV4-1
j_call: TRBJ1-5
cdr3_nt: TGCGCCAGCAGCCAAGCCGCGGGAGGAGATAGCAATCAGCCCCAGCATTTT
cdr3_aa: CASSQAAGGDSNQPQHF

clone_size: -
d_call: -
v_call: TRBV6-5
j_call: TRBJ2-1
cdr3_nt: TGTGCCAGCAGAGACACCGGGACTGAGCAGTTCTTC
cdr3_aa: CASRDTGTEQFF

clone_size: -
d_call: -
v_call: TRBV9
j_call: TRBJ2-7
cdr3_nt: TGTGCCAGCAGCGTAGGACCCTCAAGCTCCTACGAGCAGTACTTC
cdr3_aa: CASSVGPSSSYEQYF

clone_size: -
d_call: TRBD1
v_call: TRBV27
j_call: TRBJ2-3
cdr3_nt: TGTGCCAGCAGTTTATTGGGACAGACTAGCACAGATACGCAGTATTTT
cdr3_aa: CASSLLGQTSTDTQYF

clone_size: once
d_call: TRBD2
v_call: TRBV7-9
j_call: TRBJ2-7
cdr3_nt: TGTGCCAGCAGCTTAGAACTAGCGGGAGTCAACGAGCAGTACTTC
cdr3_aa: CASSLELAGVNEQYF

clone_size: -
d_call: -
v_call: TRBV7-9
j_call: TRBJ2-7
cdr3_nt: TGTGCCAGCAGCCGGGACGTCTCCCCCTACGAGCAGTACTTC
cdr3_aa: CASSRDVSPYEQYF

clone_size: -
d_call: -
v_call: TRBV9
j_call: TRBJ2-5
cdr3_nt: TGTGCCAGCAGTGCCACCCAAGAGACCCAGTACTTC
cdr3_aa: CASSATQETQYF

clone_size: -
d_call: TRBD1
v_call: TRBV5-6
j_call: TRBJ1-2
cdr3_nt: TGTGCCAGCAGCTGGGAGACAGGGCTCGGCTATGGCTACACCTTC
cdr3_aa: CASSWETGLGYGYTF

clone_size: once
d_call: TRBD2
v_call: TRBV18
j_call: TRBJ2-3
cdr3_nt: TGTGCCAGCTCACCACCAACTAGCGGGAGAGTGGATACGCAGTATTTT
cdr3_aa: CASSPPTSGRVDTQYF

clone_size: -
d_call: TRBD1
v_call: TRBV7-9
j_call: TRBJ1-1
cdr3_nt: TGTGCCAGCGGAACACGCGATGGGGACAGGAACACTGAAGCTTTCTTT
cdr3_aa: CASGTRDGDRNTEAFF

clone_size: -
d_call: -
v_call: TRBV10-3
j_call: TRBJ2-7
cdr3_nt: TGTGCCATCAGTGAGTCGCAACAGTACGCGGTCTACGAGCAGTACTTC
cdr3_aa: CAISESQQYAVYEQYF